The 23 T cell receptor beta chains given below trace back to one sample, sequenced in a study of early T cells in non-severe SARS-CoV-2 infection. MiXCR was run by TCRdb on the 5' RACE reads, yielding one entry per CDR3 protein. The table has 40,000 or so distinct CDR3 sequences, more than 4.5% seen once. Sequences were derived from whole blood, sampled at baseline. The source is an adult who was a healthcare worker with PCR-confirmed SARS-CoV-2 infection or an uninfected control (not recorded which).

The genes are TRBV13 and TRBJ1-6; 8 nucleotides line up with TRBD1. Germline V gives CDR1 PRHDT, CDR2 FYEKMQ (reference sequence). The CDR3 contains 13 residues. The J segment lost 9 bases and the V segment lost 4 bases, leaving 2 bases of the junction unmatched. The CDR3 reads CASSSTGVSPLHF. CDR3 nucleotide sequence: TGTGCCAGCAGCTCGACAGGGGTTTCACCCCTCCACTTT.

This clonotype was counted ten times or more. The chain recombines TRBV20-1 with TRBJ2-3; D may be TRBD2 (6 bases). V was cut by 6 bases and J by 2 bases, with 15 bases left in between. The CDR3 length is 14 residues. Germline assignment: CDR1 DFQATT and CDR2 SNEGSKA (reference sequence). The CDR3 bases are TGCAGTGCGTGGACGGGAGAGGACACAGATACGCAGTATTTT. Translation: CSAWTGEDTDTQYF.

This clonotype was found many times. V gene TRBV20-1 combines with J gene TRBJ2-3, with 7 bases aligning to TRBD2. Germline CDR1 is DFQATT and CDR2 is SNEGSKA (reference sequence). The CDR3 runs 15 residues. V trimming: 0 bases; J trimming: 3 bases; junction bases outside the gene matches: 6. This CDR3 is CSAREGQGGTDTQYF. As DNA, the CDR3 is TGCAGTGCTAGAGAGGGGCAGGGAGGGACAGATACGCAGTATTTT.

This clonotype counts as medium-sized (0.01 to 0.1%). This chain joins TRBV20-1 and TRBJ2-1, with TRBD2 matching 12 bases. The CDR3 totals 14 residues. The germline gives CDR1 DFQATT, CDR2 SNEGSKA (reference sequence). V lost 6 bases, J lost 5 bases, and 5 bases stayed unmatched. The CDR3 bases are TGCAGTGCCCGGACTAGCGGGAAACACAATGAGCAGTTCTTC. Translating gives CSARTSGKHNEQFF.

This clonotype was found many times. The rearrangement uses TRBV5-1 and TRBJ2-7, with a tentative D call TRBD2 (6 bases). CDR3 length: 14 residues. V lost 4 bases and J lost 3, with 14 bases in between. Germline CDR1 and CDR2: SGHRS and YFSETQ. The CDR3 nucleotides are TGCGCCAGCAGCACGGGACTCGGAAACTACGAGCAGTACTTC. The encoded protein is CASSTGLGNYEQYF.

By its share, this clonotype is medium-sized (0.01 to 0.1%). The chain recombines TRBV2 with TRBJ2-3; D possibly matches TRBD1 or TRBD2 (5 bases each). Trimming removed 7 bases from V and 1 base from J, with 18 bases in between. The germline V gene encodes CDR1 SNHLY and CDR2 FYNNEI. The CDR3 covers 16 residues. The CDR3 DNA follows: TGTGCCAGCAATGTACCCCGGGACGAGGGCACAGATACGCAGTATTTT. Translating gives CASNVPRDEGTDTQYF.

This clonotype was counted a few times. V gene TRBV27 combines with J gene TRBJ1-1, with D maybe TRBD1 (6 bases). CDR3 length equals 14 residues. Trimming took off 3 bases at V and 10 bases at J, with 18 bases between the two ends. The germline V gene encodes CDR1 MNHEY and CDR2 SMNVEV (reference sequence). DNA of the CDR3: TGTGCCAGCAGTTTTAGAAGGGGAGAACAGGGAGCTTTCTTT. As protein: CASSFRRGEQGAFF.

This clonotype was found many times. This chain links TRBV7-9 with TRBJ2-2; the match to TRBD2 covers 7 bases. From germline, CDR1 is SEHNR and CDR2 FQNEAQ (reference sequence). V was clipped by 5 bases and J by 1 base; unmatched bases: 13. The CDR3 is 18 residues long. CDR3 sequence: CASSPAIGLAENTGELFF. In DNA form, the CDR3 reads TGTGCCAGCAGCCCCGCGATAGGGCTAGCGGAGAACACCGGGGAGCTGTTTTTT.

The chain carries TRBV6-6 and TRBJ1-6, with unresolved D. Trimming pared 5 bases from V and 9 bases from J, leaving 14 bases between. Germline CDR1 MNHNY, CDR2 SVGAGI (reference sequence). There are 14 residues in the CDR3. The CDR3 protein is CASSTPTSTSPLHF. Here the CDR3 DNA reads TGTGCCAGCAGTACCCCGACAAGCACTTCACCCCTCCACTTT.

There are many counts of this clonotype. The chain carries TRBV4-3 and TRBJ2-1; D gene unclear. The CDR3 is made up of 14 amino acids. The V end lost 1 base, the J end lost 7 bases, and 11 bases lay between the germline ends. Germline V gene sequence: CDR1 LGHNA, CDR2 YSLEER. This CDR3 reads CASSQAPQKNEQFF. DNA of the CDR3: TGCGCCAGCAGCCAAGCCCCCCAGAAAAATGAGCAGTTCTTC.

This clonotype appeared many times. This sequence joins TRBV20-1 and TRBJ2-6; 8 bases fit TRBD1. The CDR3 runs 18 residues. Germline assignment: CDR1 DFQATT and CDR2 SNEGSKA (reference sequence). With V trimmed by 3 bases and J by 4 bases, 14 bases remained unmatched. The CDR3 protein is CSARTPGQGAYGANVLTF. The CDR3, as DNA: TGCAGTGCTAGGACCCCTGGGCAGGGGGCGTACGGGGCCAACGTCCTGACTTTC.

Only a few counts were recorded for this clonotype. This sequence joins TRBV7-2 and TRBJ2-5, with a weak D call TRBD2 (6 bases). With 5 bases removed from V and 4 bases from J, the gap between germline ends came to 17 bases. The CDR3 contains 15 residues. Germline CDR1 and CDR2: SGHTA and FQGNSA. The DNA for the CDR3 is TGTGCCAGCAGCCCATCTAGCGTAAGGGGAGAGACCCAGTACTTC. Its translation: CASSPSSVRGETQYF. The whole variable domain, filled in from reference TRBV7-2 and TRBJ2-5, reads GAGVSQSPSNKVTEKGKDVELRCDPISGHTALYWYRQSLGQGLEFLIYFQGNSAPDKSGLPSDRFSAERTGGSVSTLTIQRTQQEDSAVYLCASSPSSVRGETQYFGPGTRLLVL.

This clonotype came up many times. Here the CDR3 DNA reads TGTGCCAGCAGCTTATTCGGATTCAACAATGAGCAGTTCTTC. It codes for CASSLFGFNNEQFF. The genes are TRBV11-3 and TRBJ2-1; no clear D. The CDR3 extends over 14 amino acids. Germline loops: CDR1 SGHNT, CDR2 YENEEA. Trimming cost V 2 bases and J 5 bases, with 10 bases left between them.

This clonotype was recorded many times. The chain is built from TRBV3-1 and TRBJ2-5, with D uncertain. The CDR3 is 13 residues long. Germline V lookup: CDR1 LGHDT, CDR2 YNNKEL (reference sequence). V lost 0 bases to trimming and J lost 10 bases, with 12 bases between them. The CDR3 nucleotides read TGTGCCAGCAGCCAAGATCTCGGGCGGATCCAGTACTTC. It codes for CASSQDLGRIQYF.

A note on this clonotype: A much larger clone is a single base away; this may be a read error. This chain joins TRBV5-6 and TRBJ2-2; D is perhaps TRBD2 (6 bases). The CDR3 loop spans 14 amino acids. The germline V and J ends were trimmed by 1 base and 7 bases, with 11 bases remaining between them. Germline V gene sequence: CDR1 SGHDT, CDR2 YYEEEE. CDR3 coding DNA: TGTGCCAGCAGCTTGATCGGGAGCATCGGGGAGCTGTTTTTT. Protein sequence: CASSLIGSIGELFF. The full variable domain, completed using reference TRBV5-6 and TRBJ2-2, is DAGVTQSPTHLIKTRGQQVTLRCSPKSGHDTVSWYQQALGQGPQFIFQYYEEEERQRGNFPDRFSGHQFPNYSSELNVNALLLGDSALYLCASSLIGSIGELFFGEGSRLTVL.

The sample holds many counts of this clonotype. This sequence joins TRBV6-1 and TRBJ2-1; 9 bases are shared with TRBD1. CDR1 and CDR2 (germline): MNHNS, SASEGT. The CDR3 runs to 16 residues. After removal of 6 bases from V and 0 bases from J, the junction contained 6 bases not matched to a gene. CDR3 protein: CASRRGTGSSYNEQFF. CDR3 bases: TGTGCCAGCAGGAGGGGGACAGGGAGCTCCTACAATGAGCAGTTCTTC.

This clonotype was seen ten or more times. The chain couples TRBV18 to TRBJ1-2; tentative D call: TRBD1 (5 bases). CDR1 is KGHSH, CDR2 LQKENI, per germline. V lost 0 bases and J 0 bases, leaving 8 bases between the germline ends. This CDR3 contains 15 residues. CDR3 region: CASSPPAGTNYGYTF. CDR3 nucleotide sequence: TGTGCCAGCTCACCACCGGCAGGGACTAACTATGGCTACACCTTC.

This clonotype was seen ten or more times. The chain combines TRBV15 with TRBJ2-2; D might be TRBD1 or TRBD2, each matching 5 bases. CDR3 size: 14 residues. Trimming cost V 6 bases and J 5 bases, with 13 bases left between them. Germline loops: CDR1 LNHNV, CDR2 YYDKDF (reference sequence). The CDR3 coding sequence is TGTGCCACCAGACCGGGACCAAGTACCGGGGAGCTGTTTTTT. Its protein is CATRPGPSTGELFF.

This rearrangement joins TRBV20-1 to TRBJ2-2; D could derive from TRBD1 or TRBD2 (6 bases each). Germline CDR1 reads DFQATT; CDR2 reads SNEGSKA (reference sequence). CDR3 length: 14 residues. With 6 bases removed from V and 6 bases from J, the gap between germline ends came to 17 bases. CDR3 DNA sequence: TGCAGTGCCCTCGGGCTGGGGGGCGCCGGGGAGCTGTTTTTT. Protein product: CSALGLGGAGELFF.

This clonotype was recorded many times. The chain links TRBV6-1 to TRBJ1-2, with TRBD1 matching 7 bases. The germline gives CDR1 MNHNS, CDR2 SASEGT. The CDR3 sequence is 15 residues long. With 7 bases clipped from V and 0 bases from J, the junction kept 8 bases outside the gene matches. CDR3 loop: CASKFTGEPNYGYTF. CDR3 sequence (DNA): TGTGCCAGCAAATTCACAGGGGAACCTAACTATGGCTACACCTTC.

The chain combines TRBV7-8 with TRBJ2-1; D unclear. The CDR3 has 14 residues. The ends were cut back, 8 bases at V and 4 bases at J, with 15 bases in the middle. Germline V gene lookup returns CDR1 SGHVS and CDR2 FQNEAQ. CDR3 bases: TGTGCCAGCTCGTCAGTGGGTAGGTACAATGAGCAGTTCTTC. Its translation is CASSSVGRYNEQFF.

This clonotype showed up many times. CDR3 DNA: TGCGCCAGCAGTGAGTTGTCGGGTTCGAACACCGGGGAGCTGTTTTTT. Translated, it gives CASSELSGSNTGELFF. The chain is built from TRBV10-2 and TRBJ2-2; no definite D call. This CDR3 has 16 amino acids. The germline V and J ends were trimmed by 1 base and 0 bases, with 9 bases remaining between them. Looked up from germline, CDR1 is WSHSY and CDR2 is SAAADI.

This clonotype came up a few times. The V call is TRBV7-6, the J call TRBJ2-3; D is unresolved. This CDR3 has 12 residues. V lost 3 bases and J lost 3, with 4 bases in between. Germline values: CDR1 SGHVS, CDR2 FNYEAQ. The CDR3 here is CASSFVTDTQYF. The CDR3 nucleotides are TGTGCCAGCAGCTTTGTAACAGATACGCAGTATTTT.